The clone carrying this T cell receptor (beta chain) was picked up a small number of times. This specimen comes from a study of Ad26.COV2.S vaccination and SARS-CoV-2 variants. Study-level information: Once, or twice with 56 days between doses, Ad26.COV2.S was given intramuscularly.

The sample's treatment: around 19 received Ad26.COV2.S at low or high dose, single or two shots; about 5 received placebo; per-sample allocation not given. Each sample was drawn 63 days after the first injection (of vaccine or placebo). Recruitment in Boston yielded a donor of adult age, 18-55 years. Immunization relied on an Ad26 vector, which expressed Wuhan-strain SARS-CoV-2 spike. The method was immunoSEQ multiplex PCR; TCRdb's version includes in-frame clones alone and lacks a portion of them. The sample lists roughly 320,000 clones; around 81% were seen once. Trimming cost V 4 bases and J 4 bases, with 10 bases left between them. The germline gives CDR1 SGHVS, CDR2 FQNEAQ. The CDR3 runs 13 residues.

This clonotype was obtained from a person between 18 and 59 years old who received the Ad26.COV2.S COVID-19 vaccine or a placebo. Sequencing used peripheral blood, obtained in a trial of Ad26.COV2.S vaccine versus placebo. V and J are TRBV7-8 and TRBJ2-5; D unclear. In DNA form, the CDR3 reads TGTGCCAGCAGCTGGTACAGTGGAGAGACCCAGTACTTC. The encoded protein is CASSWYSGETQYF.